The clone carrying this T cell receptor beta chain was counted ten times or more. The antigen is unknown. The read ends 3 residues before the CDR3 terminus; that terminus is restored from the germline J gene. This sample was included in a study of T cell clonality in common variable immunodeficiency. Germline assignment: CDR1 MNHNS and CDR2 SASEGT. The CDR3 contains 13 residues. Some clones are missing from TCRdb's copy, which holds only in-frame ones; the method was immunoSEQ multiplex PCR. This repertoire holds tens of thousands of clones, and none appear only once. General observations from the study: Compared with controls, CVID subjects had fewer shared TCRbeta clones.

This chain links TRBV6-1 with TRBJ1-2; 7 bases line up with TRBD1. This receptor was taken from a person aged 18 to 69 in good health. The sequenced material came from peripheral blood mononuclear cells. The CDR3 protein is CASSEKGARGYTF. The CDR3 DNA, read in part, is TGTGCCAGCAGCGAAAAGGGGGCTCGGGGC.